This is a list of T cell receptor beta chains from one sample in a study of regulatory T cells in long-lasting Graves disease. TCRdb re-called the multiplex PCR reads with MiXCR, one entry per CDR3 protein. The repertoire has over 250,000 distinct CDR3 sequences, more than 20% of them found once; the top ten carry approximately 53%. Material: peripheral blood mononuclear cells (PBMCs), obtained when the disease was refractory, from a patient treated with antithyroid drugs. These TCRs come from a female donor with Graves disease. Each CDR3 is given without its conserved first and last residue. The size entry is marked missing in some rows and otherwise reads once, few, many or a size class.

CDR3 length	V gene	clone size	J gene	CDR3 protein
11	TRBV19	NA	TRBJ1-2	ASTGDRGNGYT
12	TRBV6-5	many	TRBJ1-1	ASSSQGRDTEAF
9	TRBV29-1	NA	TRBJ2-3	SGVDRDTQY
13	TRBV6-5	NA	TRBJ2-7	ASSSAPQGMNEQY
13	TRBV9	NA	TRBJ2-3	ASSGQGAGSDTQY
13	TRBV7-2	many	TRBJ1-4	ASSLRGGREEKLF
12	TRBV20-1	NA	TRBJ1-1	SARDGGHGTEAF
12	TRBV10-3	few	TRBJ2-7	AISPTETSYEQY
11	TRBV30	many	TRBJ1-1	AWNLDMNTEAF
12	TRBV19	NA	TRBJ2-7	ASKQGTGDYEQY
14	TRBV7-2	NA	TRBJ2-7	ASSYLAGYSSYEQY
12	TRBV24-1	NA	TRBJ1-1	ATSDSRVNTEAF
11	TRBV18	many	TRBJ2-4	ASSQQDVDIQY
13	TRBV10-1	many	TRBJ2-1	ASSESGGSGNEQF
12	TRBV28	many	TRBJ2-7	ASSSERFAYEQY
14	TRBV6-1	NA	TRBJ1-6	AAPPPAAHFNSPLH
15	TRBV19	few	TRBJ1-6	ASKGETVSSYNSPLH
13	TRBV7-2	NA	TRBJ1-1	ASSSDRIPNTEAF
10	TRBV20-1	many	TRBJ1-3	SARSGGNTIY
11	TRBV7-2	NA	TRBJ2-7	ASTPTGLHEQY
13	TRBV12-3/TRBV12-4	NA	TRBJ2-3	ASSLAGVSSDTQY
17	TRBV7-9	many	TRBJ2-4	ATASGKGTGVLAKNIQY
12	TRBV28	many	TRBJ2-7	ASSLEYSSNEQY
10	TRBV24-1	NA	TRBJ2-2	ATTGDTGELF
12	TRBV19	many	TRBJ1-4	ASSISTGPGKLF
13	TRBV27	few	TRBJ1-5	ASSPSFDGNQPQH
11	TRBV29-1	NA	TRBJ1-1	SARRGGDTEAF
12	TRBV7-2	few	TRBJ1-2	ASSLAPASYGYT
15	TRBV27	few	TRBJ2-7	ASSPRTSAGAIYEQY
10	TRBV28	NA	TRBJ2-1	ASSWAKNEQF
13	TRBV7-2	many	TRBJ2-5	ASSLFGGPQETQY
13	TRBV12-3/TRBV12-4	many	TRBJ1-5	ASTLGGTGVQPQH
12	TRBV10-2	NA	TRBJ2-5	ASSESTGAETQY
13	TRBV28	many	TRBJ2-7	ASSSPGLRGYEQY
11	TRBV12-3/TRBV12-4	many	TRBJ1-5	ASSTGEGQPQH
12	TRBV3-1	NA	TRBJ1-1	ASSQAGTGAEAF
13	TRBV4-3	NA	TRBJ1-4	ASSRSLGRTEKLF
12	TRBV6-2/TRBV6-3	NA	TRBJ2-5	ASSSTDGQETQY
13	TRBV9	many	TRBJ2-2	ASSATSGSRGELF
13	TRBV7-9	few	TRBJ2-7	ASSLGRGRIHEQY
13	TRBV7-8	many	TRBJ1-1	ASSSLQNLNTEAF
10	TRBV29-1	many	TRBJ1-1	SVDGGLTEAF
12	TRBV28	many	TRBJ1-5	ASSLGQGSQPQH
12	TRBV3-1	many	TRBJ1-1	ASSIRDVGTEAF
12	TRBV5-1	once	TRBJ1-1	ASSPYDGNTEAF
13	TRBV5-1	once	TRBJ2-2	ASSLDNGVTGELF
14	TRBV24-1	many	TRBJ2-6	ATSAGEGSGANVLT
17	TRBV7-2	many	TRBJ2-4	ASSLGGAGWRESRNIQY
12	TRBV28	few	TRBJ2-6	ASSFESGANVLT
12	TRBV27	few	TRBJ2-7	ASSFRDREYEQY
11	TRBV29-1	many	TRBJ2-5	SVGDRGQETQY
13	TRBV20-1	NA	TRBJ2-7	SARSRDRVAYEQY
13	TRBV10-1	many	TRBJ2-2	ASSTDRRGAGELF
11	TRBV30	many	TRBJ1-2	AWSVQGDYGYT
15	TRBV13	NA	TRBJ1-2	ASSLGGGQNPHYGYT
12	TRBV20-1	few	TRBJ2-2	SALTGANTGELF
11	TRBV20-1	few	TRBJ2-5	SARGTGRETQY
14	TRBV28	many	TRBJ1-1	ASSPMGSGRRFEAF
12	TRBV15	NA	TRBJ1-6	ATSLDRGISPLH